The present entry profiles one T cell receptor beta chain with its context. At one end, the junction sequence differs from germline, possibly due to a read error. Together with a sample-barcoded 5' primer, a J-beta primer mix was included in a second PCR lasting about 6 to 12 cycles. TCRdb processed the 5' RACE reads anew with MiXCR; each CDR3 protein has one entry. This sample has about 840,000 distinct CDR3 sequences; about 29% occur once, and the top ten carry roughly 10%. The sample belongs to a study of blood T cells in healthy people across ages. The CDR3 runs to 16 residues. CDR1 is SGHVS, CDR2 FNYEAQ, per germline. These data were also reused for a study on T cells of mothers and their children.

V is TRBV7-6 and J is TRBJ2-7; D is possibly TRBD2 (5 bases). Input material: blood. This receptor was obtained from a woman aged 40 to 49 in good health. The CDR3 region is CASSLGPLRASCEQYF. DNA of the CDR3: TGTGCCAGCAGCTTAGGCCCCCTGAGGGCCTCCTGCGAGCAGTACTTC.